The TCR beta chain under discussion was sequenced for a study of post-analysis software for immune sequencing data. The V and J ends lost 0 bases and 5 bases respectively, with 11 bases between them. Germline CDR1 ENHRY, CDR2 SYGVKD. The CDR3 has 16 amino acids. Study-level results: Strong co-clustering by F measure was seen for same-batch samples. Roughly 5 TRBV segments (TRBV5-6, TRBV5-1 and TRBV20-1 among them) occurred more frequently in patients than in controls.

TCR beta cDNA libraries had unique molecular identifiers. When roughly 0.9 to 10 million T cells were used, they gave 500,000 or so cDNA molecules. Using its own MiXCR run on the PCR reads, TCRdb lists one record per CDR3 protein. This sample yields approximately 730,000 distinct CDR3 sequences, of which about 45% are seen a single time; 4% to 5% belongs to the top ten. Note on this clonotype: What it recognizes is unknown.

The V and J genes are TRBV10-3 and TRBJ1-6; D not resolved. This receptor was obtained from a girl aged 5 to 17 with multiple sclerosis. The sample consisted of blood. CDR3 coding DNA: TGTGCCATCAGTGAGTCGAGGTTTGGAGATAATTCACCCCTCCACTTT. As protein: CAISESRFGDNSPLHF.